The 23 T cell receptor beta chains below come from one sample, sequenced in a study of beta chain features in type 1 diabetes. Of the isolated RNA, all was reverse transcribed, and so the sequenced material was expressed TCRB transcripts. The table came from immunoSEQ multiplex PCR; TCRdb's copy has only in-frame clones and leaves some out. Of about 930,000 clones in the sample, 15% to 20% were seen once. The sequencing sample was made of naive CD4+ T cells from blood. The receptors here all came from a young woman in good health.

This clone showed up just a few times. The chain links TRBV7-9 to TRBJ2-5; a possible D gene is TRBD1 (6 bases). CDR1 is SEHNR and CDR2 is FQNEAQ in the germline V gene (reference sequence). This CDR3 region has 15 residues. Between the trimmed V and J ends, which lost 0 bases and 2 bases, there was a span of 10 bases. Here the CDR3 reads CASSLATGTQETQYF. The CDR3 coding sequence is TGTGCCAGCAGCTTAGCAACCGGGACACAAGAGACCCAGTACTTC.

The V call is TRBV9, the J call TRBJ2-3; perhaps TRBD2 as D (5 bases). V was shortened by 0 bases and J by 2 bases, with 7 bases between the two germline ends. The CDR3 sequence is 14 residues long. Germline CDR1 and CDR2: SGDLS and YYNGEE. The CDR3 loop is CASSVEAATDTQYF. CDR3 DNA: TGTGCCAGCAGCGTAGAAGCGGCCACAGATACGCAGTATTTT.

In its sample, this clone was seen a few times. The sample contains more than one DNA sequence encoding this CDR3. The chain links TRBV9 to TRBJ2-1, with 10 bases identical to TRBD2. J lost 7 bases, V lost 0 bases, and 7 bases had no gene match. The CDR3 has 16 residues. The V gene's germline CDR1 is SGDLS and CDR2 YYNGEE. CDR3 residues: CASSVGLAGAPNEQFF. DNA of the CDR3: TGTGCCAGCAGCGTAGGTCTAGCGGGAGCACCGAATGAGCAGTTCTTC.

The rearrangement joins TRBV13 to TRBJ2-1; D may be TRBD2 (6 bases). In germline, CDR1 is PRHDT, CDR2 FYEKMQ (reference sequence). The CDR3 is 14 amino acids. V was pared by 5 bases and J by 3 bases, with 11 bases between. CDR3 in amino acids: CASSLGLIYNEQFF. The DNA of the CDR3 is TGTGCCAGCAGCCTGGGACTGATCTACAATGAGCAGTTCTTC.

The chain has TRBV7-8 and TRBJ2-1; possibly TRBD2 for D (5 bases). Trimming took off 2 bases at V and 4 bases at J, with 15 bases between the two ends. Germline V gives CDR1 SGHVS, CDR2 FQNEAQ. The CDR3 length is 16 residues. Here the CDR3 reads CASSLRQSGEYNEQFF. CDR3 DNA sequence: TGTGCCAGCAGCTTACGGCAGAGTGGGGAGTACAATGAGCAGTTCTTC.

The CDR3 DNA sequence: TGCGCCAGCAGCCTCGACTCCCGGACCCAGTACTTC. Translated: CASSLDSRTQYF. This chain links TRBV5-1 with TRBJ2-5; the D is unclear. V was cut by 4 bases and J by 7 bases, with 11 bases left in between. Looked up from germline, CDR1 is SGHRS and CDR2 is YFSETQ. This CDR3 is 12 amino acids long.

The chain is built from TRBV5-1 and TRBJ2-1; the match to TRBD1 covers 10 bases. The CDR3 contains 15 residues. From germline, CDR1 is SGHRS and CDR2 YFSETQ. Unmatched junction bases numbered 9, after V lost 2 bases and J lost 10 bases. CDR3 residues: CASSFRDRGLREQFF. The CDR3 coding sequence is TGCGCCAGCAGCTTCCGGGACAGGGGCTTAAGGGAGCAGTTCTTC.

This clone appeared a few times. The chain links TRBV28 to TRBJ1-2; 9 bases fit TRBD1. There are 16 residues in the CDR3. With V trimmed by 4 bases and J by 7 bases, 13 bases remained unmatched. CDR1 and CDR2 from the germline V gene are MDHEN and SYDVKM. The CDR3 nucleotides are TGTGCCAGCAGTTCCCTCTCCGGGACAGGGTACGGTGGCTACACCTTC. This translates into CASSSLSGTGYGGYTF.

The J gene is TRBJ2-3, the V gene TRBV5-1; the D gene could be TRBD1 or TRBD2 (7 bases each). Per germline, CDR1 SGHRS and CDR2 YFSETQ. Deletions cut 2 bases from V and 3 bases from J, with 13 bases between. CDR3 length equals 15 residues. This chain's CDR3 is CASSFPQGGTDTQYF. CDR3 nucleotide sequence: TGCGCCAGCAGCTTTCCGCAGGGGGGGACAGATACGCAGTATTTT.

The chain joins TRBV5-8 to TRBJ2-7; D gene uncertain. Between the trimmed V and J ends, which lost 4 bases and 3 bases, there was a span of 8 bases. Germline CDR1 SGHTS, CDR2 YDEGEE. This CDR3 has 12 amino acids. CDR3 in amino acids: CASSPLIYEQYF. The CDR3 region has the DNA TGTGCCAGCAGCCCCCTCATCTACGAGCAGTACTTC. The full variable domain, completed using reference TRBV5-8 and TRBJ2-7, is EAGVTQSPTHLIKTRGQQATLRCSPISGHTSVYWYQQALGLGLQFLLWYDEGEERNRGNFPPRFSGRQFPNYSSELNVNALELEDSALYLCASSPLIYEQYFGPGTRLTVT.

There are a few counts of this clone. The gene calls are TRBV6-6 and TRBJ2-3; D unclear. The CDR3 is 15 amino acids. V was trimmed by 6 bases and J by 4 bases, leaving 17 bases between them. CDR1 MNHNY and CDR2 SVGAGI come from the germline V gene (reference sequence). CDR3 sequence reads: CASSPDLSPPDTQYF. Here the CDR3 DNA reads TGTGCCAGCAGCCCGGATTTGTCCCCGCCAGATACGCAGTATTTT.

V is TRBV6-5 and J is TRBJ2-1; 7 nucleotides agree with TRBD1. This CDR3 has 14 amino acids. The V gene's germline CDR1 is MNHEY and CDR2 SVGAGI. Unmatched junction bases numbered 8, after V lost 6 bases and J lost 6 bases. As DNA, the CDR3 is TGTGCCAGCAGCCAGGGACAGAGGATCAATGAGCAGTTCTTC. Protein: CASSQGQRINEQFF.

This clone was seen a few times. The chain links TRBV18 to TRBJ2-3; 9 bases are shared with TRBD1. Germline CDR1 is KGHSH and CDR2 is LQKENI. V was pared by 2 bases and J by 6 bases, with 3 bases of the junction left unmatched. The CDR3 length is 14 residues. The CDR3 DNA reads as TGTGCCAGCTCACCAGAGACAGGGGGGGATACGCAGTATTTT. This encodes CASSPETGGDTQYF.

This chain joins TRBV7-6 and TRBJ2-7; 8 bases are a match to TRBD2. This CDR3 is built from 14 residues. V shed 7 bases, J shed 4 bases, and the junction held 9 bases outside the gene matches. CDR1 and CDR2 (germline): SGHVS, FNYEAQ. CDR3 sequence (DNA): TGTGCCAGCAAGGAGAGCGGGAGTACGTACGAGCAGTACTTC. Its translation: CASKESGSTYEQYF.

This clone was counted a few times. This sequence joins TRBV4-2 and TRBJ2-1; D is perhaps TRBD2 (5 bases). V was pared by 4 bases and J by 6 bases, with 22 bases between. Germline values: CDR1 LGHNA, CDR2 YNFKEQ. The CDR3 runs to 17 residues. CDR3 loop: CASSPTGRDRASNEQFF. As DNA, the CDR3 is TGTGCCAGCAGCCCAACCGGACGGGATCGGGCCTCCAATGAGCAGTTCTTC.

The chain couples TRBV7-3 to TRBJ2-3; unclear D gene. The CDR3 is made up of 16 amino acids. Germline V gives CDR1 SGHTA, CDR2 FQGTGA. Trimming took 6 bases from V and 4 from J, leaving 20 bases between them. The chain's CDR3 is CASSAGPGRRADTQYF. The CDR3 nucleotides are TGTGCCAGCAGTGCTGGGCCGGGCCGGCGCGCAGATACGCAGTATTTT.

This clone was counted between two and nine times. V is TRBV7-2 and J is TRBJ1-2; unclear D gene. The V end lost 1 base, the J end lost 8 bases, and 11 bases lay between the germline ends. Per germline, CDR1 SGHTA and CDR2 FQGNSA. The CDR3 length is 13 residues. CDR3 bases: TGTGCCAGCAGCTTAGGGCGAGGAACCGGCTACACCTTC. Its protein is CASSLGRGTGYTF.

The genes are TRBV7-9 and TRBJ2-1, with TRBD2 matching over 15 bases. Trimming took 1 base from V and 2 from J; bases not matched to a gene: 6. The CDR3 length is 19 residues. The germline CDR1 and CDR2 sequences are SEHNR and FQNEAQ (reference sequence). In DNA form, the CDR3 reads TGTGCCAGCAGCTTAGGTGGGACTAGCGGGAGGAGAGCCTACAATGAGCAGTTCTTC. Protein sequence: CASSLGGTSGRRAYNEQFF.

The chain links TRBV4-2 to TRBJ2-3, with D uncertain. Trimming shortened V by 1 base and J by 0 bases, and 11 bases separated the two germline ends. This CDR3 has 16 residues. Germline loops: CDR1 LGHNA, CDR2 YNFKEQ. In DNA form, the CDR3 reads TGTGCCAGCAGCCAAGGATTTGGGGAAAGCACAGATACGCAGTATTTT. It yields the protein CASSQGFGESTDTQYF.

This clone occurred a few times. V usage is TRBV7-9 and J usage is TRBJ1-1, with a tentative D call TRBD1 (5 bases). Germline CDR1 is SEHNR and CDR2 is FQNEAQ (reference sequence). The CDR3 consists of 14 residues. V was pared by 5 bases and J by 4 bases, with 14 bases between. CDR3 DNA: TGTGCCAGCAGCAATCGGGGGATAACCACTGAAGCTTTCTTT. Translated: CASSNRGITTEAFF.

CDR3 residues: CAIRTAPAGGLDTQYF. CDR3 DNA sequence: TGTGCCATCAGGACCGCGCCAGCGGGAGGGCTGGATACGCAGTATTTT. This chain uses TRBV10-3 with TRBJ2-3; 10 bases match TRBD2. J gave up 6 bases and V 6 bases, and 12 bases lay outside the gene matches. The CDR3 extends over 16 amino acids. CDR1 and CDR2 from the germline V gene are ENHRY and SYGVKD.

This clone occurred a few times. The rearrangement joins TRBV25-1 to TRBJ2-7, with TRBD2 matching 8 bases. V lost 2 bases, J lost 2 bases, and 2 bases stayed unmatched. Germline V gene data show CDR1 as MGHDK and CDR2 as SYGVNS. This CDR3 contains 14 residues. CDR3 DNA sequence: TGTGCCAGCAGTGAAGGGCGGGGGGCCTACGAGCAGTACTTC. Protein: CASSEGRGAYEQYF.

The V call is TRBV11-2, the J call TRBJ2-7; 9 bases match TRBD2. CDR1 is SGHAT and CDR2 is FQNNGV in the germline V gene. CDR3 length: 15 amino acids. Trimming took 4 bases from V and 4 from J; bases not matched to a gene: 8. The CDR3 coding sequence is TGTGCCAGCAGCTCTCCGGGACTAGCTATATACGAGCAGTACTTC. Amino acid sequence: CASSSPGLAIYEQYF.